The 2 T cell receptor beta chains below all came from one sample that was sequenced in a study of Graves' ophthalmopathy and Graves' hyperthyroidism. Using RNA transcripts, the TCR beta CDR3 regions were amplified. An initial RT-PCR round employing HTBI primers preceded a second-round multiplex PCR. TCRdb passed the multiplex PCR reads through MiXCR, listing each CDR3 protein once. The table lists about 700,000 distinct CDR3 sequences, 35% to 50% of them singletons. Sequenced: peripheral blood. The source of these receptors is an adult man with Graves' ophthalmopathy.

Only a few counts were recorded for this clonotype. The genes are TRBV20-1 and TRBJ2-3; 12 bases map to TRBD2. CDR1 and CDR2 from the germline V gene are DFQATT and SNEGSKA (reference sequence). The ends lost 5 bases at V and 2 bases at J; junction bases unmatched: 2. The CDR3 contains 14 residues. CDR3 protein: CSAGTSGPTDTQYF. CDR3 nucleotide sequence: TGCAGTGCTGGGACTAGCGGGCCCACAGATACGCAGTATTTT.

This clonotype was recorded at least ten times. The chain links TRBV12-3 or TRBV12-4 to TRBJ2-7; D call uncertain. This CDR3 has 14 amino acids. Trimming cost V 4 bases and J 6 bases, with 16 bases left between them. CDR3: CASSYTGTGPEQYF. CDR3 coding DNA: TGTGCCAGCAGTTATACCGGAACCGGCCCCGAGCAGTACTTC.